This is a list of T cell receptor beta chains from one sample in a study of human T cells and chemical hapten exposure. A single record per CDR3 protein comes from TCRdb applying MiXCR to the RACE reads. Among around 75,000 distinct CDR3 sequences listed, 10% to 13% were seen once. The specimen was whole blood, collected in connection with sensitization to the hapten diphenylcyclopropenone (DPC). Receptors were obtained from a woman aged 50 to 60 with alopecia areata. Some clones in this sample may be carry-over from other donors' samples. The CDR3 runs from the conserved cysteine through the conserved F or W. The order of the fields is clone size, D gene, J gene, V gene, CDR3 DNA, CDR3 protein. The D gene is left open where the match is weak. Size values are once, few and many counts, or a class for expanded clones, and some rows have none.

>few|TRBD2|TRBJ2-1|TRBV20-1
TGCAGTGCTCCTGAGCTTCCGGGAGGCCAAAACAATGAGCAGTTCTTC
CSAPELPGGQNNEQFF
>-|-|TRBJ1-1|TRBV19
TGTGCCAGTAGACTGATCGGACGAGGCACTGAAGCTTTCTTT
CASRLIGRGTEAFF
>many|-|TRBJ1-5|TRBV20-1
TGCAGTGCTAGTACAGGGACCCTGCCCCAGCATTTT
CSASTGTLPQHF
>many|TRBD1|TRBJ2-5|TRBV12-3/TRBV12-4
TGTGCCAGCAGTTTCAGGACAGGGAAAGAGACCCAGTACTTC
CASSFRTGKETQYF
>few|TRBD2|TRBJ2-3|TRBV9
TGTGCCAGCAGCCCAGATGGCGGGAGGGCGGATACGCAGTATTTT
CASSPDGGRADTQYF
>many|TRBD1|TRBJ1-2|TRBV30
TGTGCCTGGACAAGGGACAGGGGGGATGGCTACACCTTC
CAWTRDRGDGYTF
>-|-|TRBJ1-2|TRBV11-1
TGTGCCAGCAGCTTATCCAGTTCAGGGACCTATGGCTACACCTTC
CASSLSSSGTYGYTF
>many|TRBD1|TRBJ2-7|TRBV20-1
TGCAGTGCACGTCAGACAGGGCGCGAGCAGTACTTC
CSARQTGREQYF
>many|-|TRBJ2-7|TRBV18
TGTGCCAGCTCACCTTCGTCTTCCTACGAGCAGTACTTC
CASSPSSSYEQYF
>-|-|TRBJ1-6|TRBV20-1
TGCAGTGCGTCCCCACATCAGGGAAGCTCCTCACCCCTCCACTTT
CSASPHQGSSSPLHF
>many|-|TRBJ1-2|TRBV5-4
TGTGCCAGCAACCACAGGGACTACTATGGCTACACCTTC
CASNHRDYYGYTF
>-|-|TRBJ1-1|TRBV5-1
TGCGCCAGCAGCTTCGCAGAGATGAACACTGAAGCTTTCTTT
CASSFAEMNTEAFF
>-|-|TRBJ2-1|TRBV24-1
TGTGCCACAGGGAGTCAGTCCTACAATGAGCAGTTCTTC
CATGSQSYNEQFF
>few|-|TRBJ1-1|TRBV29-1
TGCAGCGTTAGTGACACTGAAGCTTTCTTT
CSVSDTEAFF
>many|TRBD1|TRBJ2-6|TRBV2
TGTGCCAGCAGAGACAGGGTTGGGGCCAACGTCCTGACTTTC
CASRDRVGANVLTF
>many|-|TRBJ2-1|TRBV6-6
TGTGCCAGCACCGGGGGTCTCTCCTACAATGAGCAGTTCTTC
CASTGGLSYNEQFF